Presented here are 10 T cell receptor beta chains from one specimen sequenced in a study of T cells after posttransplantation cyclophosphamide (dated by TCRdb to the mid-2010s). To count as naive, T cells had to be viable CD3+CD4+ or CD3+CD8+ cells with a CCR7+CD45RA+CD45RO-CD95-CD27+CD28+ profile. The library was built by means of the immunoSEQ multiplex PCR assay. What TCRdb holds here is the immuneACCESS table cut down to in-frame rearrangements. Part of the clones is not present; checked against another copy, under half of the missing clones reflect an unresolved V gene, and the others are unexplained. For this sample there are more than 30,000 clones; 75% to 95% appear just once. The ten most abundant clones make up approximately 0.25% of the sample. Specimen: naive CD4+ T cells sorted from PBMCs. Receptor source: a woman aged 55-69 years in good health, CMV-negative, and a related stem cell transplant donor.

CDR3 bases: TGTGCCAGCAACTCGAACAGGAATCAAGAGACCCAGTACTTC. The encoded protein is CASNSNRNQETQYF. The genes are TRBV28 and TRBJ2-5; tentative D call: TRBD1 (5 bases). The ends were cut back, 7 bases at V and 2 bases at J, with 14 bases in the middle. CDR3 length equals 14 residues. Per the germline V gene, CDR1 is MDHEN and CDR2 is SYDVKM.

The rearrangement uses TRBV7-3 and TRBJ2-2; 10 bases are shared with TRBD1. Germline V gives CDR1 SGHTA, CDR2 FQGTGA. This CDR3 region has 20 residues. J was trimmed by 1 base and V by 4 bases; bases with no gene match: 15. CDR3 residues: CASSSRLLRQGALNTGELFF. DNA for the CDR3: TGTGCCAGCAGCTCAAGACTACTCCGACAGGGGGCTCTGAACACCGGGGAGCTGTTTTTT.

V is TRBV19 and J is TRBJ2-2; 11 bases fit TRBD2. Trimming took 4 bases from V and 3 from J; bases not matched to a gene: 1. The CDR3 consists of 15 residues. Germline V CDR1 and CDR2: LNHDA, SQIVND (reference sequence). The CDR3 sequence is CASSNSGGDTGELFF. CDR3 bases: TGTGCCAGTAGTAATAGCGGGGGGGACACCGGGGAGCTGTTTTTT.

This clone appeared a single time. In nucleotides, the CDR3 is TGTGCCACCAGCAGACTACCCGGTTATAGCAGAGACAATGAGCAGTTCTTC. Encoded protein: CATSRLPGYSRDNEQFF. This chain uses TRBV15 with TRBJ2-1; no clear D. This CDR3 has 17 residues. V lost 2 bases, J lost 5 bases, and 19 bases lay in between. Germline CDR1 is LNHNV and CDR2 is YYDKDF (reference sequence).

The chain uses TRBV11-2 and TRBJ2-5; a possible D gene is TRBD1 (6 bases). Germline CDR1 is SGHAT and CDR2 is FQNNGV. The length of the CDR3 is 13 residues. V was shortened by 2 bases and J by 5 bases, with 9 bases between the two germline ends. The CDR3 nucleotides read TGTGCCAGCAGCTTAAGGACAGCTGAGACCCAGTACTTC. It yields the protein CASSLRTAETQYF.

This clone was found a few times. The chain joins TRBV28 to TRBJ1-3, with D perhaps TRBD1 (6 bases). V lost 5 bases to trimming and J lost 4 bases, with 12 bases between them. This CDR3 spans 14 amino acids. Germline V gene sequence: CDR1 MDHEN, CDR2 SYDVKM. Written as DNA, the CDR3 is TGTGCCAGCAGTCTCAGGGGTGGAGGAAACACCATATATTTT. It is translated as CASSLRGGGNTIYF.

Note on this clone: Other nucleotide sequences from this sample produce the same CDR3. The J gene is TRBJ2-1, the V gene TRBV27, with D possibly TRBD1 on 6 matching bases. From germline, CDR1 is MNHEY and CDR2 SMNVEV (reference sequence). This CDR3 contains 14 residues. V was shortened by 2 bases and J by 3 bases, with 8 bases between the two germline ends. CDR3 coding DNA: TGTGCCAGCAGTTTACAGGACAGCTACAATGAGCAGTTCTTC. Its protein is CASSLQDSYNEQFF.

This sequence joins TRBV11-1 and TRBJ2-3; 9 bases fit TRBD2. Germline CDR1 is SGHAT and CDR2 is FQDESV (reference sequence). With 10 bases clipped from V and 0 bases from J, the junction kept 5 bases outside the gene matches. The CDR3 loop spans 14 amino acids. This chain's CDR3 is CATKTSGSTDTQYF. CDR3 DNA sequence: TGTGCCACCAAGACTAGCGGTAGCACAGATACGCAGTATTTT.

V and J are TRBV28 and TRBJ1-5; the D is unclear. V was clipped by 3 bases and J by 7 bases, with 4 bases between them. The germline gives CDR1 MDHEN, CDR2 SYDVKM. This CDR3 region has 11 residues. The CDR3 reads CASSFLQPQHF. The CDR3 DNA sequence: TGTGCCAGCAGTTTCCTACAGCCCCAGCATTTT.

V gene TRBV27 combines with J gene TRBJ2-1, with TRBD1 matching 7 bases. V was pared by 3 bases and J by 7 bases, with 12 bases of the junction left unmatched. The CDR3 sequence is 16 residues long. The germline V gene encodes CDR1 MNHEY and CDR2 SMNVEV (reference sequence). CDR3 sequence (DNA): TGTGCCAGCAGTTTTCGGGGACAGACCAAGGGGAATGAGCAGTTCTTC. This sequence encodes CASSFRGQTKGNEQFF.